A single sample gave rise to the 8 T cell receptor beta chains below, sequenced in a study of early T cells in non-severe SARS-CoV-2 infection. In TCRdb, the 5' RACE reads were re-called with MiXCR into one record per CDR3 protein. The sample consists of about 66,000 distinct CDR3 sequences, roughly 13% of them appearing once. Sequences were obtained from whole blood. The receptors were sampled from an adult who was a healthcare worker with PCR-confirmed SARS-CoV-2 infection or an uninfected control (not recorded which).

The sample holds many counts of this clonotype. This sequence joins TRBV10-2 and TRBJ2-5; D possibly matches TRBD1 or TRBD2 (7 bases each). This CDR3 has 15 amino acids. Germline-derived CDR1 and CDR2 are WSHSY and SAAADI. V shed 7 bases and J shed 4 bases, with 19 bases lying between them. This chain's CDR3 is CASIRRGGGGETQYF. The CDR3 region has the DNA TGCGCCAGCATTAGACGGGGAGGGGGCGGAGAGACCCAGTACTTC.

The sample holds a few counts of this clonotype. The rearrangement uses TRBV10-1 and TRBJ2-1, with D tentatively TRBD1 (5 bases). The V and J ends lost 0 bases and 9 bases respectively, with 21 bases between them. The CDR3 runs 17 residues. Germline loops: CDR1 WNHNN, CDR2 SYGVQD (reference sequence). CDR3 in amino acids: CASSESIGQGVHGEQFF. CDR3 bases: TGCGCCAGCAGTGAGTCGATTGGCCAGGGTGTCCACGGTGAGCAGTTCTTC.

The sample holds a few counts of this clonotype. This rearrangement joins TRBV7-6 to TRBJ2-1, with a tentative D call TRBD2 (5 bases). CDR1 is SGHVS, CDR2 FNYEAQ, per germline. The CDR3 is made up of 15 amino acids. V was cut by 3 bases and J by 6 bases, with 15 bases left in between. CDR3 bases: TGTGCCAGCAGCTTCCTGGGCAGCGGAAGCAATGAGCAGTTCTTC. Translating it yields CASSFLGSGSNEQFF.

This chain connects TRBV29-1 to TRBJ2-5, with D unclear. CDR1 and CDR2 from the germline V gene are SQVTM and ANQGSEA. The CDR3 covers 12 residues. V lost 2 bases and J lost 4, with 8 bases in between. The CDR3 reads CSVEHGRETQYF. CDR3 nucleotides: TGCAGCGTTGAACACGGACGAGAGACCCAGTACTTC.

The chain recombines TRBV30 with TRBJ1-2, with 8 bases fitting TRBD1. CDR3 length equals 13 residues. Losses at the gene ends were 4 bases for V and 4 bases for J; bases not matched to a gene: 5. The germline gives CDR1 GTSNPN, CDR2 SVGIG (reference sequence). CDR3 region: CAWMIDRGYGYTF. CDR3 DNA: TGTGCCTGGATGATCGACAGGGGCTATGGCTACACCTTC.

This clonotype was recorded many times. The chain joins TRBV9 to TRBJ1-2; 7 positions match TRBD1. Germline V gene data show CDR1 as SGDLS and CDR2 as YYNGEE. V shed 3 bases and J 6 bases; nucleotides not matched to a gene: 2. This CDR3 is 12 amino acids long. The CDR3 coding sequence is TGTGCCAGCAGCGGACAGGGAGATGGCTACACCTTC. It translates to CASSGQGDGYTF.

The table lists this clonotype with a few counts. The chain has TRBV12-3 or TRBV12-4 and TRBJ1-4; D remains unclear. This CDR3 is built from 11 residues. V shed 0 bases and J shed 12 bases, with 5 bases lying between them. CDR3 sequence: CASSLAVELFF. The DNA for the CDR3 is TGTGCCAGCAGTTTAGCGGTTGAACTGTTTTTT.

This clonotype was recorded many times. CDR3 sequence (DNA): TGTGCCATCAGTGATGGAGTATTGAACACTGAAGCTTTCTTT. Protein sequence: CAISDGVLNTEAFF. The chain uses TRBV10-3 and TRBJ1-1; no definite D call. The CDR3 totals 14 residues. CDR1 is ENHRY, CDR2 SYGVKD, per germline. Trimming cost V 3 bases and J 0 bases, with 8 bases left between them.